This TCR beta chain was observed in a study of blood T cell repertoires in COVID-19. Study as a whole: Sources were T cells, B-cell-depleted T cells, or PBMCs; the material itself was cDNA or gDNA.

Study processing details: The authors estimated nucleated cell counts from reference gene primer amplification. Some clones are missing from TCRdb's copy, which holds only in-frame ones; the method was immunoSEQ multiplex PCR. That table is the source of V, J and clone size, and D and trimming were worked out from the DNA. The sample holds about 480,000 clones, around nine tenths seen once. The CDR3 has 15 residues. V was cut by 5 bases and J by 4 bases, with 17 bases left in between. Germline V CDR1 and CDR2: SEHNR, FQNEAQ (reference sequence). This chain links TRBV7-9 with TRBJ1-2, with D hard to call. The sample taken for sequencing was PBMCs or T cells enriched from blood (not recorded which). This TCR derives from a woman aged 18-29 years with acute COVID-19. In DNA form, the CDR3 reads TGTGCCAGCAGCCCAAATACCCTCTACCTCTATGGCTACACCTTC. Protein sequence: CASSPNTLYLYGYTF.